This is a list of T cell receptor beta chains from one sample in a study of PD-1 blockade in classical Hodgkin lymphoma. Using immunoSEQ multiplex PCR, the repertoire was profiled, and TCRdb retains in-frame clones only, with some absent. This sample has tens of thousands of clones; over 60% occur once, and the top ten carry 17%. The sample in question was peripheral blood mononuclear cells (PBMCs), obtained before the second cycle of nivolumab. Every receptor here comes from a human donor with classical Hodgkin lymphoma. The CDR3 runs from the conserved cysteine through the conserved F or W. Fields, in order: D gene, V gene, clone size, J gene, CDR3 DNA, CDR3 protein. The D gene is left open where the match is weak. For some rows the clone size is stated as once, few or many, or as a class when expanded; others skip it.

D: NA
V: TRBV7-3
size: NA
J: TRBJ2-3
DNA: TGTGCCAGCAGCTTCAGGGGCATCTCAGATACGCAGTATTTT
CDR3: CASSFRGISDTQYF

D: TRBD2
V: TRBV28
size: NA
J: TRBJ2-1
DNA: TGTGCCAGCAGTTTACCCCGACTAGCGGAGGCTGGTGAGCAGTTCTTC
CDR3: CASSLPRLAEAGEQFF

D: NA
V: TRBV29-1
size: NA
J: TRBJ2-3
DNA: TGCAGCGTTGAATCGGGCGGGATGGGTACAGATACGCAGTATTTT
CDR3: CSVESGGMGTDTQYF

D: TRBD1
V: TRBV10-3
size: NA
J: TRBJ2-7
DNA: TGTGCCATCAGTGTGGACAGGGTCTACGAGCAGTACTTC
CDR3: CAISVDRVYEQYF

D: NA
V: TRBV7-9
size: medium-sized
J: TRBJ1-4
DNA: TGTGCCAGCAGCCCAAAGACGGGGTATGAAAAACTGTTTTTT
CDR3: CASSPKTGYEKLFF

D: NA
V: TRBV5-1
size: NA
J: TRBJ1-3
DNA: TGCGCCAGCAGCCTGAGCAGCTCTGGAAACACCATATATTTT
CDR3: CASSLSSSGNTIYF

D: NA
V: TRBV7-2
size: NA
J: TRBJ1-2
DNA: TGTGCCAGCAGCTTAATTACGGGGGACTATGGCTACACCTTC
CDR3: CASSLITGDYGYTF

D: TRBD2
V: TRBV5-1
size: NA
J: TRBJ2-3
DNA: TGCGCCAGCAGCCTGGATGCGGGAGGGCCGGGTGATACGCAGTATTTT
CDR3: CASSLDAGGPGDTQYF

D: TRBD1
V: TRBV28
size: NA
J: TRBJ2-3
DNA: TGTGCCAGCAGTTTAGGGACAGGGGGTGATACGCAGTATTTT
CDR3: CASSLGTGGDTQYF

D: TRBD2
V: TRBV6-1
size: NA
J: TRBJ2-7
DNA: TGTGCCAGCAGTGCCCCCTCGGCAGCGGGAGTTCTCTACGAGCAGTACTTC
CDR3: CASSAPSAAGVLYEQYF

D: NA
V: TRBV5-1
size: NA
J: TRBJ2-2
DNA: TGCGCCAGCAGCACGGGAGCGAACACCGGGGAGCTGTTTTTT
CDR3: CASSTGANTGELFF

D: TRBD1
V: TRBV19
size: NA
J: TRBJ2-3
DNA: TGTGCCAGTAGTGCCTGGGGACAGGGGTCCACAGATACGCAGTATTTT
CDR3: CASSAWGQGSTDTQYF

D: NA
V: TRBV28
size: few
J: TRBJ2-2
DNA: TGTGCCAGCAGTCCGCCCCCCTCCTGGACCGGGGAGCTGTTTTTT
CDR3: CASSPPPSWTGELFF

D: NA
V: TRBV27
size: NA
J: TRBJ1-2
DNA: TGTGCCAGCAGTTTAGGGGGTAACTATGGCTACACCTTC
CDR3: CASSLGGNYGYTF

D: NA
V: TRBV29-1
size: once
J: TRBJ2-6
DNA: TGCAGCGTTGACGACTCTGGGGCCAACGTCCTGACTTTC
CDR3: CSVDDSGANVLTF

D: NA
V: TRBV6-1
size: few
J: TRBJ2-7
DNA: TGTGCCAGCGTCAACTGGGGGTACGGCTACGAGCAGTACTTC
CDR3: CASVNWGYGYEQYF

D: TRBD1
V: TRBV19
size: few
J: TRBJ1-5
DNA: TGTGCCAGTAGTATGGTGGCAGGGGGCTATCAGCCCCAGCATTTT
CDR3: CASSMVAGGYQPQHF

D: TRBD2
V: TRBV18
size: NA
J: TRBJ2-2
DNA: TGTGCCAGCTCAAGGCAAACGGGACTAGCGGGAGGCACCGGGGAGCTGTTTTTT
CDR3: CASSRQTGLAGGTGELFF

D: TRBD1
V: TRBV6-4
size: NA
J: TRBJ1-1
DNA: TGTGCCAGCACTCGGACAGGCCTTTTTTCTGAAGCTTTCTTT
CDR3: CASTRTGLFSEAFF

D: TRBD1
V: TRBV18
size: NA
J: TRBJ2-7
DNA: TGTGCCAGCTCACCAAGCGGACAGGAGGTTTGGTTC
CDR3: CASSPSGQEVWF

D: TRBD2
V: TRBV27
size: NA
J: TRBJ2-1
DNA: TGTGCCAGCAGTCATAGGCCGGGGGGTTTCGATGAGCAGTTCTTC
CDR3: CASSHRPGGFDEQFF

D: NA
V: TRBV29-1
size: NA
J: TRBJ2-7
DNA: TGCAGCGTTGAGACAGCAAGAGGGAGCGAGCAGTACTTC
CDR3: CSVETARGSEQYF

D: TRBD1
V: TRBV7-7
size: NA
J: TRBJ2-5
DNA: TGTGCTAGCAGCTTAGCCGGGACAGGACGGGAGACCCAGTACTTC
CDR3: CASSLAGTGRETQYF

D: NA
V: TRBV2
size: NA
J: TRBJ2-1
DNA: TGTGCCAGCAATAGCGGCTCCTACAATGAGCAGTTCTTC
CDR3: CASNSGSYNEQFF

D: NA
V: TRBV18
size: NA
J: TRBJ2-1
DNA: TGTGCCAGCTCACCAGTGAGTAGCCCGTACAATGAGCAGTTCTTC
CDR3: CASSPVSSPYNEQFF

D: NA
V: TRBV6-4
size: NA
J: TRBJ1-4
DNA: TGTGCCAGCAGTGACTCTTTCTCAAACGGTGAAAAACTGTTTTTT
CDR3: CASSDSFSNGEKLFF

D: NA
V: TRBV7-6
size: NA
J: TRBJ2-3
DNA: TGTGCCAGCAGCCCACGCACAGATACGCAGTATTTT
CDR3: CASSPRTDTQYF

D: NA
V: TRBV9
size: once
J: TRBJ1-6
DNA: TGTGCCAGCAGCGTAGATATTGGGGTAGATTCACCCCTCCACTTT
CDR3: CASSVDIGVDSPLHF

D: TRBD1
V: TRBV6-6
size: NA
J: TRBJ1-1
DNA: TGTGCCAGCTCGGGACAGGCGGCTCAGAGAACTGAAGCTTTCTTT
CDR3: CASSGQAAQRTEAFF

D: TRBD1
V: TRBV5-6
size: once
J: TRBJ1-1
DNA: TGTGCCAGCAGCTTACAACCAGGGGGCACTGAAGCTTTCTTT
CDR3: CASSLQPGGTEAFF

D: TRBD1
V: TRBV5-4
size: NA
J: TRBJ2-7
DNA: TGTGCCAGCAGCCGACAGGGTACCTACGAGCAGTACTTC
CDR3: CASSRQGTYEQYF

D: NA
V: TRBV30
size: NA
J: TRBJ2-5
DNA: TGTGCCTGGAGTACCGGAGAGACCCAGTACTTC
CDR3: CAWSTGETQYF